This T cell receptor (beta chain) originates from a study of beta chain features in type 1 diabetes. General observations from the study: In comparison with healthy donors, patients had naive, central memory and Treg TCRB repertoires that appeared more similar. Any HLA type influence on TCRB rearrangement was left unresolved here.

This clone appeared a few times. Its antigen is unknown. Other DNA sequences from this sample encode an identical CDR3 as well. V shed 3 bases and J shed 1 base, with 6 bases lying between them. This CDR3 is 12 amino acids long. Germline loops: CDR1 SQVTM, CDR2 ANQGSEA. Reverse transcribing all isolated RNA meant expressed TCRB transcripts were sequenced. About 3.57 million reads, on average, came from each naive, central memory and regulatory T cell sample. Only in-frame clones appear in the TCRdb table, and some are missing; sequencing was by immunoSEQ multiplex PCR. The table has roughly 400,000 clones, about 14% seen once; the top ten hold about 0.018%.

The clonotype comes from a woman younger than 30 in good health. Material: naive CD4+ T cells from blood. V and J are TRBV29-1 and TRBJ1-1; no definite D call. The CDR3 loop is CSVDRGNTEAFF. The CDR3 DNA reads TGCAGCGTTGATCGCGGGAACACTGAAGCTTTCTTT.